Listed below are T cell receptor beta chains from one sample, sequenced in a study of shared clonotypes between healthy human individuals. Profiling relied on immunoSEQ multiplex PCR, and the TCRdb table lists in-frame clones only, not all of them. There are about 1.1 million clones in the sample; 77% occur only once, and about 0.94% lies in the top ten. Material: memory CD4+ T cells from PBMCs. The receptor set was obtained from a man younger than 35 in good health. Some clones in this sample may be carry-over from other donors' samples. CDR3s include the opening cysteine and the closing phenylalanine or tryptophan. D genes are given only for firm matches. Clone size is given for some rows only: seen once, a few or many times, or a class if the clone is expanded.

TRBV30,TRBD2,.,TRBJ2-3,CAWTPGQALSGRGSTDTQYF,TGTGCCTGGACCCCGGGACAGGCGCTAAGCGGGAGGGGTAGCACAGATACGCAGTATTTT
TRBV7-3,.,once,TRBJ1-3,CASSLQGGNTIYF,TGTGCCAGCAGCTTACAGGGGGGAAACACCATATATTTT
TRBV28,.,.,TRBJ2-6,CASSDRSGANVLTF,TGTGCCAGCAGTGACCGCTCTGGGGCCAACGTCCTGACTTTC
TRBV6-5,.,.,TRBJ1-4,CASSYGRGEKLFF,TGTGCCAGCAGTTACGGAAGGGGTGAAAAACTGTTTTTT
TRBV6-1,.,.,TRBJ1-5,CASSEGTVNQPQHF,TGTGCCAGCAGTGAAGGCACAGTTAATCAGCCCCAGCATTTT
TRBV7-8,.,.,TRBJ2-7,CASSHGAGRLGYEQYF,TGTGCCAGCAGCCATGGGGCAGGTCGGCTAGGGTACGAGCAGTACTTC
TRBV7-2,.,.,TRBJ1-2,CASSLGYGGMFYGYTF,TGTGCCAGCAGCTTAGGCTACGGGGGCATGTTCTATGGCTACACCTTC
TRBV11-3,TRBD2,.,TRBJ2-7,CASSPQGLAVPYEQYF,TGTGCCAGCAGCCCCCAAGGACTAGCGGTACCCTACGAGCAGTACTTC
TRBV10-3,TRBD2,.,TRBJ2-7,CAISESAGDYEQYF,TGTGCCATCAGTGAGTCGGCGGGGGACTACGAGCAGTACTTC
TRBV20-1,.,.,TRBJ2-7,CSASRDHQYF,TGCAGTGCTAGCCGGGACCACCAGTACTTC
TRBV4-3,.,.,TRBJ2-5,CASTRARGETQYF,TGCGCCAGCACCCGGGCGAGGGGGGAGACCCAGTACTTC
TRBV6-6,.,.,TRBJ1-4,CASSSLGGGDEKLFF,TGTGCCAGCAGCAGCCTGGGGGGCGGTGATGAAAAACTGTTTTTT
TRBV7-8,.,.,TRBJ2-7,CASSRQGGGSYEQYF,TGTGCCAGCAGCCGCCAGGGGGGGGGCTCCTACGAGCAGTACTTC
TRBV4-2,.,.,TRBJ1-5,CASSQDSGGARGNQPQHF,TGTGCCAGCAGCCAAGATTCTGGGGGGGCTCGGGGTAATCAGCCCCAGCATTTT
TRBV29-1,.,few,TRBJ2-7,CSVRTGTHEQYF,TGCAGCGTTCGAACAGGGACCCACGAGCAGTACTTC
TRBV20-1,TRBD2,.,TRBJ2-1,CSPWEGEQFF,TGCAGTCCCTGGGAGGGGGAGCAGTTCTTC
TRBV27,.,.,TRBJ1-3,CASSPSDRPGNTIYF,TGTGCCAGCAGTCCCTCCGACAGGCCCGGAAACACCATATATTTT
TRBV5-4,TRBD2,.,TRBJ2-2,CASRSGRDTGELFF,TGTGCCAGCAGGAGCGGGAGAGACACCGGGGAGCTGTTTTTT
TRBV14,.,.,TRBJ2-7,CASSQKQGIGSYEQYF,TGTGCCAGCAGCCAGAAACAGGGAATCGGGTCCTACGAGCAGTACTTC
TRBV5-4,.,.,TRBJ1-4,CASSLGFGNEKLFF,TGTGCCAGCAGCTTGGGTTTCGGGAATGAAAAACTGTTTTTT
TRBV7-2,.,.,TRBJ2-7,CASSSRSDISHEQYF,TGTGCCAGCAGCTCCCGATCGGATATTTCCCACGAGCAGTACTTC
TRBV27,TRBD2,.,TRBJ2-5,CASSFSPGGPETQYF,TGTGCCAGCAGTTTCTCACCGGGAGGCCCAGAGACCCAGTACTTC
TRBV7-2,.,.,TRBJ2-5,CASSVITASGTQYF,TGTGCCAGCAGCGTGATTACCGCGTCCGGGACCCAGTACTTC
TRBV29-1,.,.,TRBJ2-3,CSVKDDTQYF,TGCAGCGTTAAAGACGATACGCAGTATTTT
TRBV5-1,TRBD1,.,TRBJ2-7,CASSTGTGGDEQYF,TGCGCCAGCAGCACAGGGACAGGGGGCGACGAGCAGTACTTC
TRBV5-1,TRBD2,.,TRBJ2-1,CASRPLAGGYNEQFF,TGCGCCAGCAGGCCACTAGCGGGAGGCTACAATGAGCAGTTCTTC
TRBV19,.,few,TRBJ2-7,CASSSNRETPYEQYF,TGTGCCAGTAGTTCTAACAGGGAGACTCCCTACGAGCAGTACTTC
TRBV11-2,TRBD1,.,TRBJ2-7,CASSLVMTGGGYEQYF,TGTGCCAGCAGCTTAGTTATGACAGGGGGCGGCTACGAGCAGTACTTC
TRBV6-6,.,few,TRBJ1-4,CASSPRVGEKLFF,TGTGCCAGCAGTCCCAGGGTTGGAGAAAAACTGTTTTTT
TRBV7-2,.,.,TRBJ1-4,CASSLGGSNEKLFF,TGTGCCAGCAGCTTAGGAGGGTCTAATGAAAAACTGTTTTTT
TRBV28,.,.,TRBJ1-1,CASSFLRDRSDEAFF,TGTGCCAGCAGTTTTCTCCGGGACCGTTCAGATGAAGCTTTCTTT
TRBV9,.,.,TRBJ2-3,CASSGREGGMEDTQYF,TGTGCCAGCAGCGGACGAGAGGGGGGCATGGAAGATACGCAGTATTTT
TRBV28,TRBD2,.,TRBJ2-1,CASGWASGSSYNEQFF,TGTGCCAGCGGTTGGGCAAGCGGGAGCTCCTACAATGAGCAGTTCTTC
TRBV19,TRBD1,.,TRBJ1-2,CASSRQGAYGYTF,TGTGCCAGTAGTAGGCAGGGGGCCTATGGCTACACCTTC
TRBV4-2,.,many,TRBJ1-3,CASSLRGNTIYF,TGTGCCAGCAGCCTTAGAGGAAACACCATATATTTT
TRBV29-1,TRBD2,.,TRBJ2-7,CSVSGGLAGGGYEQYF,TGCAGCGTTTCGGGCGGCCTAGCGGGAGGGGGCTACGAGCAGTACTTC
TRBV7-9,.,.,TRBJ2-5,CASSQPIETQYF,TGTGCCAGCAGCCAGCCGATAGAGACCCAGTACTTC
TRBV28,.,once,TRBJ1-5,CASTSENPQPQHF,TGTGCCAGCACCTCCGAGAACCCGCAGCCCCAGCATTTT
TRBV5-1,TRBD2,once,TRBJ2-7,CASSPRRWLAGVDEQYF,TGCGCCAGCAGCCCACGTCGGTGGTTGGCGGGAGTAGACGAGCAGTACTTC
TRBV28,TRBD2,few,TRBJ2-5,CASSGASGRVRETQYF,TGTGCCAGCAGTGGCGCTAGCGGGAGGGTGCGAGAGACCCAGTACTTC
TRBV28,TRBD1,.,TRBJ2-1,CASSPPGQGTGEQFF,TGTGCCAGCAGCCCTCCGGGACAGGGGACGGGTGAGCAGTTCTTC
TRBV5-8,.,.,TRBJ1-2,CASSFRGRAGGYTF,TGTGCCAGCAGCTTCCGGGGGCGCGCCGGTGGCTACACCTTC
TRBV6-4,.,once,TRBJ1-1,CASSVREGVRTEAFF,TGTGCCAGCAGTGTAAGGGAAGGAGTAAGGACTGAAGCTTTCTTT
TRBV30,TRBD2,few,TRBJ2-1,CASSNGGSREQFF,TGTGCCTCATCAAACGGGGGGTCCCGTGAGCAGTTCTTC